The 19 T cell receptor beta chains below were found in one sample sequenced in a study of T-cell reconstitution after alpha-beta-depleted transplantation in children (dated by TCRdb to the mid-2010s). Library generation was performed with PCR. The listed sequencing device is Illumina HiSeq 2500. TCR library preparation used molecular barcoding, with unique molecular identifiers applied to normalize quantification of the TCRbeta repertoire. Through fastp at Q25 and MiXCR, TCRdb rebuilt clones from the public reads, retaining in-frame beta chains. Under each unique CDR3 protein, matching rows form one entry showing the most common genes and DNA. Here the sample has approximately 240,000 distinct CDR3 sequences; around 9.7% occur a single time. Approximately 4.7% of the sample is held by the ten biggest clonotypes. The sample here was PBMCs from the stem cell graft donor, taken from the stem cell graft. These receptors all stem from a human donor who donated a stem cell graft to a child with SCID.

This clonotype was detected many times. For the CDR3, the DNA is TGCAGTGCTAGAGATTATCGGCAATTCAATGAGCAGTTCTTC. It codes for CSARDYRQFNEQFF. The V and J genes are TRBV20-1 and TRBJ2-1; unclear D gene. The V and J ends lost 0 bases and 6 bases respectively, with 12 bases between them. Germline values: CDR1 DFQATT, CDR2 SNEGSKA (reference sequence). The CDR3 is made up of 14 amino acids.

This clonotype was found many times. The chain has TRBV28 and TRBJ1-2, with 9 nucleotides matching TRBD1. The V segment lost 2 bases and the J segment 10 bases; nucleotides outside the gene matches: 5. Germline loops: CDR1 MDHEN, CDR2 SYDVKM. This CDR3 is 13 amino acids long. CDR3: CASSLGDRVHYTF. The CDR3 DNA is TGTGCCAGCAGTTTAGGGGACAGGGTACACTACACCTTC.

This clonotype was seen ten or more times. CDR3 region: CASSTGLRSGEQYF. The CDR3 nucleotides read TGTGCCAGCAGTACGGGACTACGTTCGGGGGAGCAGTACTTC. This sequence joins TRBV12-3 or TRBV12-4 and TRBJ2-7; TRBD2 agrees at 7 bases. The CDR3 loop spans 14 amino acids. V lost 5 bases, J lost 7 bases, and 11 bases stayed unmatched.

Notes on this clonotype: One end of the junction fails to match germline, which may point to a read error. The chain couples TRBV3-1 to TRBJ1-1; D gene unclear. The CDR3 has 15 residues. Germline lookup yields CDR1 LGHDT and CDR2 YNNKEL (reference sequence). The CDR3 is CATSHGPTGNTEAFF. The DNA of the CDR3 is TGTGCCACCAGCCACGGCCCGACGGGGAACACTGAAGCTTTCTTT.

This clonotype was seen at least ten times. CDR3 in amino acids: CASSEPTPSNTGELFF. The CDR3 nucleotides are TGTGCCAGCAGCGAACCGACACCTTCGAACACCGGGGAGCTGTTTTTT. The chain couples TRBV14 to TRBJ2-2; D unclear. The CDR3 totals 16 residues. The V and J ends lost 5 bases and 0 bases respectively, with 13 bases between them. Per the germline V gene, CDR1 is SGHDN and CDR2 is FVKESK.

This rearrangement joins TRBV29-1 to TRBJ1-2; D might be TRBD1 (6 bases). There are 13 residues in the CDR3. Germline V CDR1 and CDR2: SQVTM, ANQGSEA. With 4 bases removed from V and 6 bases from J, the gap between germline ends came to 15 bases. This CDR3 is CSVVQGRFDGYTF. The DNA for the CDR3 is TGCAGCGTTGTTCAGGGGAGGTTTGATGGCTACACCTTC.

This clonotype was found many times. This chain joins TRBV9 and TRBJ1-2; D gene ambiguous. The CDR3 covers 16 residues. The ends were cut back, 2 bases at V and 0 bases at J, with 14 bases in the middle. Germline V gene lookup returns CDR1 SGDLS and CDR2 YYNGEE. CDR3 sequence reads: CASSVAREKTNYGYTF. DNA for the CDR3: TGTGCCAGCAGCGTGGCCCGGGAAAAAACTAACTATGGCTACACCTTC.

This clonotype was recorded many times. The chain has TRBV12-3 or TRBV12-4 and TRBJ1-1; 9 bases fit TRBD1. V lost 8 bases, J lost 11 bases, and 3 bases stayed unmatched. This CDR3 spans 10 amino acids. The CDR3 nucleotides read TGTGCCAGCGGGGACAGGGCCGCTTTCTTT. It yields the protein CASGDRAAFF.

A remark on this clonotype: Just one base apart from a much larger clone, this may be a read error. This chain connects TRBV5-6 to TRBJ2-5; D tentatively fits TRBD1 or TRBD2 (5 bases each). This CDR3 region has 13 residues. From germline, CDR1 is SGHDT and CDR2 YYEEEE. Trimming took off 3 bases at V and 4 bases at J, with 10 bases between the two ends. The CDR3 loop is CASSWRGGETQYF. CDR3 nucleotides: TGTGCCAGCAGCTGGCGTGGGGGAGAGACCCAGTACTTC.

This clonotype was seen many times. This chain connects TRBV20-1 to TRBJ1-2; 7 bases align to TRBD1. The CDR3 totals 13 residues. V lost 0 bases and J lost 7; bases outside the gene matches: 5. Germline assignment: CDR1 DFQATT and CDR2 SNEGSKA (reference sequence). The CDR3 nucleotides are TGCAGTGCTAGAGATTCAGACAGGGCTGGCTACACCTTC. Translated, it gives CSARDSDRAGYTF.

This clonotype was counted many times. The V call is TRBV7-9, the J call TRBJ2-2; D possibly uses TRBD1 or TRBD2 (5 bases each). Germline V gene sequence: CDR1 SEHNR, CDR2 FQNEAQ (reference sequence). The CDR3 spans 15 residues. Trimming stripped 1 base from V and 0 bases from J, with 6 bases between. Written as DNA, the CDR3 is TGTGCCAGCAGCTTAGGAGGGGCGAACACCGGGGAGCTGTTTTTT. It translates to CASSLGGANTGELFF.

A remark on this clonotype: With a much larger clone just one base away, this may be a read error. This chain uses TRBV5-1 with TRBJ2-5; D is unresolved. The germline gives CDR1 SGHRS, CDR2 YFSETQ. This CDR3 comprises 15 residues. Trimming left V 4 bases short and J 0 bases short, with 13 bases between. CDR3 sequence: CASSRRSPYQETQYF. The CDR3 bases are TGCGCCAGCAGCCGCAGGAGTCCATACCAAGAGACCCAGTACTTC.

The sample holds many counts of this clonotype. The CDR3 DNA follows: TGCAGCGTACTTAGCGGGGGGGTCGGTGAGCAGTTCTTC. This translates into CSVLSGGVGEQFF. V is TRBV29-1 and J is TRBJ2-1, with TRBD2 identical over 11 bases. With V trimmed by 6 bases and J by 9 bases, 7 bases remained unmatched. There are 13 residues in the CDR3. CDR1 SQVTM and CDR2 ANQGSEA come from the germline V gene.

This chain connects TRBV3-1 to TRBJ2-5; 8 positions match TRBD2. The CDR3 has 15 residues. The junction had 12 bases not matched to a gene; V was cut back by 2 bases and J by 10 bases. CDR1 is LGHDT, CDR2 YNNKEL, per germline (reference sequence). CDR3 bases: TGTGCCAGCAGCCAATTTGCGGGGGGAGGACAGAGCCAGTACTTC. Translation gives CASSQFAGGGQSQYF.

This clonotype was seen repeatedly, ten times or more. V gene TRBV20-1 combines with J gene TRBJ1-1, with 9 nucleotides matching TRBD1. The germline V gene has CDR1 DFQATT and CDR2 SNEGSKA (reference sequence). This CDR3 is 16 amino acids long. Unmatched junction bases numbered 10, after V lost 3 bases and J lost 2 bases. CDR3 amino acids: CSARVWTGVSNTEAFF. The DNA for the CDR3 is TGCAGTGCTAGGGTATGGACAGGGGTATCAAACACTGAAGCTTTCTTT.

This clonotype was seen at least ten times. The chain links TRBV7-2 to TRBJ2-5, with D maybe TRBD1 (6 bases). The CDR3 has 16 residues. The V and J ends lost 5 bases and 5 bases respectively, with 21 bases between them. Germline V gene sequence: CDR1 SGHTA, CDR2 FQGNSA. The CDR3 nucleotides are TGTGCCAGCAGCCCCATATACAGGGCGGGTAGGGAGACCCAGTACTTC. As protein: CASSPIYRAGRETQYF. The full variable domain, its missing parts supplied by reference TRBV7-2 and TRBJ2-5, is GAGVSQSPSNKVTEKGKDVELRCDPISGHTALYWYRQSLGQGLEFLIYFQGNSAPDKSGLPSDRFSAERTGGSVSTLTIQRTQQEDSAVYLCASSPIYRAGRETQYFGPGTRLLVL.

This clonotype occurred many times. The CDR3 DNA reads TGTGCCAGCCGGGGCCGGGATTCACCCCTCCACTTT. It codes for CASRGRDSPLHF. The chain has TRBV6-6 and TRBJ1-6; maybe TRBD1 (5 bases). Deletions cut 8 bases from V and 8 bases from J, with 10 bases between. Germline lookup yields CDR1 MNHNY and CDR2 SVGAGI (reference sequence). The CDR3 is 12 residues long.

The sample holds many counts of this clonotype. V gene TRBV5-1 combines with J gene TRBJ2-1; TRBD2 matches 12 bases. Per germline, CDR1 SGHRS and CDR2 YFSETQ. The CDR3 length is 14 residues. With V trimmed by 4 bases and J by 9 bases, 5 bases remained unmatched. The CDR3 reads CASSTSGGILEQFF. The CDR3 DNA sequence: TGCGCCAGCAGCACTAGCGGGGGGATACTTGAGCAGTTCTTC.

This clonotype was detected ten times or more. The chain employs TRBV28 and TRBJ1-4, with a tentative D call TRBD1 (5 bases). V was cut by 4 bases and J by 4 bases, with 13 bases left in between. Germline CDR1 and CDR2: MDHEN and SYDVKM. The CDR3 has 15 residues. In DNA, the CDR3 is TGTGCCAGCAGTTCCTCCGGGACGTTTAATGAAAAACTGTTTTTT. This translates into CASSSSGTFNEKLFF.